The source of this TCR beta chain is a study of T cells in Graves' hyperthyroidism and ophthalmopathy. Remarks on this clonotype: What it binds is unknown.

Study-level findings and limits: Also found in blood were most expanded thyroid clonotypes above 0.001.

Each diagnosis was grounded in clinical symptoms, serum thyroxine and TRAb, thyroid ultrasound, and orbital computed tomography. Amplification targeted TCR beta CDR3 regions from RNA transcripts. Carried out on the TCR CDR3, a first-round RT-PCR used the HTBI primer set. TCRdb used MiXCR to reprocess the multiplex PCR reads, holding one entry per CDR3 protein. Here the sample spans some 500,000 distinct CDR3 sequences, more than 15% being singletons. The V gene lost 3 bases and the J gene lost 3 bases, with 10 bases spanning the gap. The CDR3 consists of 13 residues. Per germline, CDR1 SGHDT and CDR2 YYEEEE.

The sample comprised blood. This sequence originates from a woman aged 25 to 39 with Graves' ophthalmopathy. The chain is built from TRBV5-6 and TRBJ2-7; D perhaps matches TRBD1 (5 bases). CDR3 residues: CASSYGQNYEQYF. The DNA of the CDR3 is TGTGCCAGCAGCTACGGACAAAACTACGAGCAGTACTTC.